This T cell receptor (beta chain) was obtained from a study of T cell repertoires in cytomegalovirus infection. V was cut by 0 bases and J by 7 bases, with 9 bases left in between. Germline lookup yields CDR1 SGHNT and CDR2 YENEEA. The CDR3 has 13 residues. Overall study results and limits: What dominated the ex vivo response were HLA-C-restricted CMV-specific TCR beta clonotypes. Frequencies of public TCR beta families were cumulated, and this identified carriers of CMV plus the relevant HLA.

TCRdb analysed the reads with MiXCR anew, one entry per CDR3 protein. The sample holds just over 450,000 distinct CDR3 sequences, approximately 46% seen once. A note on this clonotype: Antigen unknown.

The sequence came from a human donor in good health (CMV status not recorded). Some clones in this sample may be carry-over from other donors' samples. The specimen was cultured PBMCs, collected from culture after CMV antigen stimulation. V is TRBV11-3 and J is TRBJ1-1; D is perhaps TRBD1 (5 bases). The CDR3 protein is CASSLDRGGEAFF. The CDR3 coding sequence is TGTGCCAGCAGCTTAGATCGGGGGGGTGAAGCTTTCTTT.